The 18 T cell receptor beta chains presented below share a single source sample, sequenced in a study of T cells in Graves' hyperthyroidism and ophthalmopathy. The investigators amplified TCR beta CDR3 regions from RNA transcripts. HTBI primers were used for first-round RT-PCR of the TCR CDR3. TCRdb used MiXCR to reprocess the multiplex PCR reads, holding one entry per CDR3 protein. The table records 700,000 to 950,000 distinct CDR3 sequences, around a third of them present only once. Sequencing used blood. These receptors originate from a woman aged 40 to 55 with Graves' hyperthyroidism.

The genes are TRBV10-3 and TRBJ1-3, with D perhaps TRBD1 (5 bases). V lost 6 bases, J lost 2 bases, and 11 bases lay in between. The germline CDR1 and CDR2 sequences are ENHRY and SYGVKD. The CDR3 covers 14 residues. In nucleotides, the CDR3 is TGTGCCATCAGGGGGGTGATCACTGGAAACACCATATATTTT. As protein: CAIRGVITGNTIYF.

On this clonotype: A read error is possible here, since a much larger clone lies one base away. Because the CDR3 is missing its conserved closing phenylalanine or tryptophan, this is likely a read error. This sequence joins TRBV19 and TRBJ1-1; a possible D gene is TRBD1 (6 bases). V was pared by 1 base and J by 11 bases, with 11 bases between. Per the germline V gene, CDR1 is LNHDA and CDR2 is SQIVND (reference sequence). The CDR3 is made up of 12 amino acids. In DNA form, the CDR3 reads TGTGCCAGTAGTATAGGACAGGAGGACGCTTTCCTT. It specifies CASSIGQEDAFL.

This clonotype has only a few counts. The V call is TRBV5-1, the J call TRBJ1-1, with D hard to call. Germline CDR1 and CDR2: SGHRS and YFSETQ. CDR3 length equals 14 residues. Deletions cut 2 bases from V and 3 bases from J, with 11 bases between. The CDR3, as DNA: TGCGCCAGCAGCTTCAAAGGGAGGGACACTGAAGCTTTCTTT. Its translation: CASSFKGRDTEAFF.

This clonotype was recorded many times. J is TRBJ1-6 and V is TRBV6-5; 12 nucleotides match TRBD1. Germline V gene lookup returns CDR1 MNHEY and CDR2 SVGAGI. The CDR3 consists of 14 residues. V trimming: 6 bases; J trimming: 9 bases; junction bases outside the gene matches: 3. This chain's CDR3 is CASRPGQGASPLHF. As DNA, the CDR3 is TGTGCCAGCAGACCGGGACAGGGGGCTTCACCCCTCCACTTT.

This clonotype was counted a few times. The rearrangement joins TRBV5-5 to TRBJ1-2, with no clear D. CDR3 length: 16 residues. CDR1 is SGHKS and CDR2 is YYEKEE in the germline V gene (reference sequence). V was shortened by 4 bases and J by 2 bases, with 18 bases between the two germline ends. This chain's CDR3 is CASSQDPPGRNYGYTF. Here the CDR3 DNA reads TGTGCCAGCAGCCAAGATCCGCCCGGGAGGAACTATGGCTACACCTTC. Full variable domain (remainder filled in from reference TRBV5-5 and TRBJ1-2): DAGVTQSPTHLIKTRGQQVTLRCSPISGHKSVSWYQQVLGQGPQFIFQYYEKEERGRGNFPDRFSARQFPNYSSELNVNALLLGDSALYLCASSQDPPGRNYGYTFGSGTRLTVV.

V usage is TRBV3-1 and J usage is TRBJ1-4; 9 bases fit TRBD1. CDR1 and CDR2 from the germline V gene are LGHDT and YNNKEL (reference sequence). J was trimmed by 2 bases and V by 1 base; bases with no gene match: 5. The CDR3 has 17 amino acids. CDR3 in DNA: TGTGCCAGCAGCCAAGCACGGACAGGGGTTACTAATGAAAAACTGTTTTTT. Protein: CASSQARTGVTNEKLFF.

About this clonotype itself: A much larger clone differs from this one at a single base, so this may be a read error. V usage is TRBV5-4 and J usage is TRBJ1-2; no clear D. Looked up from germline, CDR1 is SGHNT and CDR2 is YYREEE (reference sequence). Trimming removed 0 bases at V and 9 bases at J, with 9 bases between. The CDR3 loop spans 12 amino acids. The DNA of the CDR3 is TGTGCCAGCAGCTTGGACAGCTACCGCTACACCTTC. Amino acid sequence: CASSLDSYRYTF.

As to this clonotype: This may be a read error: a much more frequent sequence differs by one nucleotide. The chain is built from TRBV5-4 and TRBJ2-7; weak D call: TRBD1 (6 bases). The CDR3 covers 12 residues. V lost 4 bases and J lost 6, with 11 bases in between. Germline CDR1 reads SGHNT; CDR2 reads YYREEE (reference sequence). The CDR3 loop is CASSIQGSEQYF. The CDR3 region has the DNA TGTGCCAGCAGCATACAGGGATCCGAGCAGTACTTC.

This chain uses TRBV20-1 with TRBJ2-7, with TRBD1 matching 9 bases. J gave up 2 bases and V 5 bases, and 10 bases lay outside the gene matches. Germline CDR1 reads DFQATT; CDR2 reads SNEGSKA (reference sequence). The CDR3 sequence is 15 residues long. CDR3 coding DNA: TGCAGTGCTGATTCGTTGGGGACAGGGCCCTACGAGCAGTACTTC. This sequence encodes CSADSLGTGPYEQYF.

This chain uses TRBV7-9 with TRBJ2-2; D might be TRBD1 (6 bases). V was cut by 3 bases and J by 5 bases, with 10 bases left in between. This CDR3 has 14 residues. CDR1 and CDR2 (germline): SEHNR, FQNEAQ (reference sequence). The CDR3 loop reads CASSFQGMTGELFF. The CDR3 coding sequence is TGTGCCAGCAGCTTCCAGGGGATGACCGGGGAGCTGTTTTTT.

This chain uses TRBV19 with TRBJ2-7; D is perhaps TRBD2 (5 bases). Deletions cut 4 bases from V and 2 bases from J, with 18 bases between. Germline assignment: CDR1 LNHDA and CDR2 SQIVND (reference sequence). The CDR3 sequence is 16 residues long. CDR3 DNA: TGTGCCAGTAGTACCCCCGGGCGGGTTCCCCCCTACGAGCAGTACTTC. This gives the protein CASSTPGRVPPYEQYF.

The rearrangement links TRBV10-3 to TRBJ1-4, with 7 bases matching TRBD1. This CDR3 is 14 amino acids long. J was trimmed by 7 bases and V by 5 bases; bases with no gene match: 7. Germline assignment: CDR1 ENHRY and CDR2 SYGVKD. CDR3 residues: CAISTGTVTEKLFF. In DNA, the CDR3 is TGTGCCATCAGTACCGGGACAGTTACTGAAAAACTGTTTTTT.

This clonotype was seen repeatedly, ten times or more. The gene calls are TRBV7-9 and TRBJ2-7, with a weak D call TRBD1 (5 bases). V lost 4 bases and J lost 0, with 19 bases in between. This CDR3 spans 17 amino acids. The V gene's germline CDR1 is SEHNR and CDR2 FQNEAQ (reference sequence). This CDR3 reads CASSWNPRTKSSYEQYF. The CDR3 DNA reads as TGTGCCAGCAGCTGGAACCCTAGGACAAAGAGCTCCTACGAGCAGTACTTC.

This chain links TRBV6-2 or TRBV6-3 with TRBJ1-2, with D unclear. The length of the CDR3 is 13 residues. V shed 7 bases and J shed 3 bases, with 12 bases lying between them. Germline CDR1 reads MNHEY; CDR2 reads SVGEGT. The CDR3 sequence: CASTSGLYYGYTF. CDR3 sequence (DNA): TGTGCCAGCACCTCCGGGCTTTACTATGGCTACACCTTC.

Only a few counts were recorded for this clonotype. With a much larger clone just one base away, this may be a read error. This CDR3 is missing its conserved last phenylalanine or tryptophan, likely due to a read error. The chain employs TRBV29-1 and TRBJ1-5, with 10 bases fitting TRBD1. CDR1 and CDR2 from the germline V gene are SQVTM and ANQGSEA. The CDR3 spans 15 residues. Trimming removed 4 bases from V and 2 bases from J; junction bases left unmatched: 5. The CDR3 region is CSVGLGTGGNQPQHV. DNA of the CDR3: TGCAGCGTTGGTCTTGGGACAGGGGGCAATCAGCCCCAGCATGTT.

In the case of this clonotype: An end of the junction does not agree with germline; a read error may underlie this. The CDR3 coding sequence is TGCAGCGTTGAAGGCGGAGATTTCTGGGCTCTCTTT. Translation: CSVEGGDFWALF. J is TRBJ1-1 and V is TRBV29-1; the D is unclear. This CDR3 contains 12 residues. CDR1 and CDR2 from the germline V gene are SQVTM and ANQGSEA.

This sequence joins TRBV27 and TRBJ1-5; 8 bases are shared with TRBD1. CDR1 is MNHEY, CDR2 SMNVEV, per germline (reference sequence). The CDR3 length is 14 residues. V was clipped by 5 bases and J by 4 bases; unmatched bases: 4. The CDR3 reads CASSPYRGNQPQHF. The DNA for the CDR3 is TGTGCCAGCAGTCCATACAGGGGGAATCAGCCCCAGCATTTT.

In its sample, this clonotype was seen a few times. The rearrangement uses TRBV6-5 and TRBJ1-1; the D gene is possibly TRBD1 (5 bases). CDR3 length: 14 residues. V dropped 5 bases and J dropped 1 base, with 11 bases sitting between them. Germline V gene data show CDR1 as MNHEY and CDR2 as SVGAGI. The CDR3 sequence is CASSTPGRNTEAFF. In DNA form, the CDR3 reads TGTGCCAGCAGTACCCCGGGACGGAACACTGAAGCTTTCTTT.